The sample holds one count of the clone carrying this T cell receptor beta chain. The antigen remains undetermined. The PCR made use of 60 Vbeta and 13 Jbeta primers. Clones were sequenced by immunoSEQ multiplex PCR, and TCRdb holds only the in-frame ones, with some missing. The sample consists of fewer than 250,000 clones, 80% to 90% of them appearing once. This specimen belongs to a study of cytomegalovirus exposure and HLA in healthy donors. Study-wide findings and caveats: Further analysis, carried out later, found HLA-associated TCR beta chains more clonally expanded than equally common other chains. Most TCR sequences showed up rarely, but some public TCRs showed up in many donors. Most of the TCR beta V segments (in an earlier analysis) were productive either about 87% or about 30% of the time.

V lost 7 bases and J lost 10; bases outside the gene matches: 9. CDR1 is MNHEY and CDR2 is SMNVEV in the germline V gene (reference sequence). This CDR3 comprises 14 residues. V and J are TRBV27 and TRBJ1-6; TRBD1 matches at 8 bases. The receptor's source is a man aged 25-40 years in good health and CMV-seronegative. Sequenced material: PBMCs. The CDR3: CASTAGTGNSPLHF. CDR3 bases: TGTGCCAGCACTGCCGGGACAGGAAACTCACCCCTCCACTTT.